These 6 T cell receptor beta chains share one sample of origin, sequenced in a study of control samples from healthy donors and cancer patients. Assay used: immunoSEQ multiplex PCR; TCRdb lists only in-frame clones, some missing. The sample lists 150,000 to 200,000 clones, 85% to 90% occurring once. Material for sequencing was blood. These receptors were taken from a man younger than 35 in good health.

This sequence joins TRBV24-1 and TRBJ1-5, with D perhaps TRBD1 (6 bases). The V end was cut by 4 bases, the J end by 3 bases, with 12 bases between. The germline V gene has CDR1 KGHDR and CDR2 SFDVKD. CDR3 length: 15 amino acids. Written as DNA, the CDR3 is TGTGCCACCAGTGACAATCAGGGGTTCAATCAGCCCCAGCATTTT. It encodes CATSDNQGFNQPQHF.

The rearrangement uses TRBV6-5 and TRBJ1-6; D perhaps matches TRBD1 (5 bases). This CDR3 has 15 residues. The germline V gene encodes CDR1 MNHEY and CDR2 SVGAGI. With 2 bases removed from V and 10 bases from J, the gap between germline ends came to 15 bases. CDR3 sequence reads: CASSYDGGHGSPLHF. The CDR3 nucleotides are TGTGCCAGCAGTTACGATGGGGGTCATGGGTCACCCCTCCACTTT.

CDR3 sequence (DNA): TGTGCCTGGAGGCAGTTGGGTAACGAGCAGTACTTC. This encodes CAWRQLGNEQYF. The chain employs TRBV30 and TRBJ2-7, with unresolved D. V lost 3 bases and J 5 bases, leaving 11 bases between the germline ends. Germline CDR1 GTSNPN, CDR2 SVGIG (reference sequence). CDR3 length: 12 residues. Full variable domain (rest looked up from reference TRBV30 and TRBJ2-7): SQTIHQWPATLVQPVGSPLSLECTVEGTSNPNLYWYRQAAGRGLQLLFYSVGIGQISSEVPQNLSASRPQDRQFILSSKKLLLSDSGFYLCAWRQLGNEQYFGPGTRLTVT.

This chain connects TRBV14 to TRBJ2-7; no clear D gene. V lost 1 base and J lost 0, with 10 bases in between. Per germline, CDR1 SGHDN and CDR2 FVKESK. The CDR3 has 15 residues. CDR3 bases: TGTGCCAGCAGCCAAGTTTCGGCATTCTCCTACGAGCAGTACTTC. As protein: CASSQVSAFSYEQYF.

This rearrangement joins TRBV7-9 to TRBJ2-7, with D maybe TRBD1 (6 bases). The V and J ends lost 6 bases and 4 bases respectively, with 10 bases between them. Germline CDR1 and CDR2: SEHNR and FQNEAQ (reference sequence). CDR3 length: 12 amino acids. The CDR3 nucleotides are TGTGCCAGCAGAAAGGACAGATACGAGCAGTACTTC. As protein: CASRKDRYEQYF.

CDR3 sequence: CASSYSEDAYGYTF. Here the CDR3 DNA reads TGTGCCAGCAGTTACTCGGAGGATGCCTATGGCTACACCTTC. V and J are TRBV6-5 and TRBJ1-2; D unresolved. V was clipped by 0 bases and J by 4 bases, with 9 bases between them. The length of the CDR3 is 14 residues. Germline V gene data show CDR1 as MNHEY and CDR2 as SVGAGI.